The rows below give T cell receptor beta chains drawn from one sample of a study of T cell responses to AZD1222 COVID-19 vaccine. The protocol was immunoSEQ multiplex PCR, while the TCRdb copy is restricted to in-frame clones and leaves out a portion. The data hold some 170,000 clones, with 70% to 90% observed a single time. This sample comprised peripheral blood, obtained 28 days after the second dose of the MenACWY control vaccine. The origin of the receptors is an adult who received the MenACWY meningococcal vaccine as a control. CDR3s include the opening cysteine and the closing phenylalanine or tryptophan. Each record gives: V gene, D gene, J gene, clone size, CDR3 DNA, CDR3 protein. D genes are given only for firm matches. Expanded clones get a size class; other rows say once, few or many, or leave the size out.

TRBV6-2/TRBV6-3	TRBD1	TRBJ1-5	NA	TGTGCCAGCAGTTTCCCACAGGGGGAAAATCAGCCCCAGCATTTT	CASSFPQGENQPQHF
TRBV5-5	NA	TRBJ1-2	NA	TGTGCCAGCAGCTTCCAAACAGGGTGGAATGGCTACACCTTC	CASSFQTGWNGYTF
TRBV24-1	TRBD1	TRBJ1-5	NA	TGTGCCACCAGTGATGGACAGGGGCTCGAGCCCCAGCATTTT	CATSDGQGLEPQHF
TRBV27	NA	TRBJ2-7	once	TGTGCCAGCAGTTTTAATTACGAGCAGTACTTC	CASSFNYEQYF
TRBV24-1	NA	TRBJ2-3	NA	TGTGCCACCAGTGATCGGACGGAGAGCACAGATACGCAGTATTTT	CATSDRTESTDTQYF
TRBV7-9	TRBD1	TRBJ1-5	NA	TGTGCCAGCAGCTTGACAGGGAACAATCAGCCCCAGCATTTT	CASSLTGNNQPQHF
TRBV5-4	TRBD1	TRBJ1-6	NA	TGTGCCAGCGGGACAGGGGGGAGTTCCTATAATTCACCCCTCCACTTT	CASGTGGSSYNSPLHF
TRBV12-3/TRBV12-4	NA	TRBJ2-1	NA	TGTGCCAGCAATGGTGGGCACAATGAGCAGTTCTTC	CASNGGHNEQFF
TRBV3-1/TRBV3-2	NA	TRBJ1-5	NA	TGTGCCAGCAGCCCACGTGGGATCAATCAGCCCCAGCATTTT	CASSPRGINQPQHF
TRBV6-5	NA	TRBJ2-7	NA	TGTGCCACTAAGTTATACGAGCAGTACTTC	CATKLYEQYF
TRBV5-1	TRBD1	TRBJ2-7	NA	TGCGCCAGCAGCTTGTTTACAGGGGGTGCGAACTACGAGCAGTACTTC	CASSLFTGGANYEQYF
TRBV27	NA	TRBJ2-3	NA	TGTGCCAGCAGTTTTTGGGCCCGGACAGATACGCAGTATTTT	CASSFWARTDTQYF
TRBV7-2	NA	TRBJ1-3	NA	TGTGCCAGCAGCTTAGGGGGGCGCAGGGATGGAAACACCATATATTTT	CASSLGGRRDGNTIYF
TRBV6-6	TRBD1	TRBJ1-2	NA	TGTGCCAGCGTAACAGGGGGCGACTATGGCTACACCTTC	CASVTGGDYGYTF
TRBV4-1	NA	TRBJ1-3	NA	TGCGCCAGCAGCCAAGGGGTCACCATATATTTT	CASSQGVTIYF
TRBV30	NA	TRBJ1-1	once	TGTGCCTGGAGTGAACCCGAGAGGCCGAACACTGAAGCTTTCTTT	CAWSEPERPNTEAFF
TRBV2	TRBD1	TRBJ1-1	NA	TGTGCCAGCAGTCTTGACAGGGGCGGAGGAGTGAACACTGAAGCTTTCTTT	CASSLDRGGGVNTEAFF
TRBV28	TRBD2	TRBJ2-7	NA	TGTGCCAGCAGTCCCCCTCCCGGGACTAGCGGGAGTAGGTCCTACGAGCAGTACTTC	CASSPPPGTSGSRSYEQYF
TRBV19	NA	TRBJ1-5	NA	TGTGCCAGTAGTATTGAAGCAGGCAGGATGCCCCAGCATTTT	CASSIEAGRMPQHF
TRBV4-3	TRBD2	TRBJ2-1	NA	TGCGCCAGCAGCCAAGAGGCGGGAGGCACGCTATCCTACAATGAGCAGTTCTTC	CASSQEAGGTLSYNEQFF
TRBV6-5	NA	TRBJ2-1	NA	TGTGCCAGCAGTTACTCCAACAGGGCGGGAAGGAATGAGCAGTTCTTC	CASSYSNRAGRNEQFF
TRBV28	NA	TRBJ1-2	NA	TGTGCCAGCAGCCTATACTATGGCTACACCTTC	CASSLYYGYTF
TRBV2	NA	TRBJ2-1	NA	TGTGCCAGCAGTCGAAATGAGCAGTTCTTC	CASSRNEQFF
TRBV4-3	NA	TRBJ2-5	NA	TGCGCCAGCAGCCAAGATAGGAGAGAGACCCAGTACTTC	CASSQDRRETQYF
TRBV4-3	NA	TRBJ1-2	NA	TGCGCCAGCAGCCAAGCAGGCAGGGGAGGAGGCTACACCTTC	CASSQAGRGGGYTF
TRBV6-4	TRBD1	TRBJ1-6	NA	TGTGCCAGCGGACCCTGGACAGGGGAGGATTCACCCCTCCACTTT	CASGPWTGEDSPLHF
TRBV28	NA	TRBJ2-7	NA	TGTGCCAGCTCCACCGGGACACCTCCTTACGAGCAGTACTTC	CASSTGTPPYEQYF
TRBV6-2/TRBV6-3	TRBD2	TRBJ2-3	once	TGTGCCAGCAGTTACTCGAGCGGGACGCTAGATACGCAGTATTTT	CASSYSSGTLDTQYF
TRBV2	TRBD1	TRBJ1-4	NA	TGTGCCAGCAGTGAACAGGGACAGGGAGAAAAACTGTTTTTT	CASSEQGQGEKLFF
TRBV28	NA	TRBJ2-7	NA	TGTGCCAGCACTCAGCGCGGAGGAAGGTACGAGCAGTACTTC	CASTQRGGRYEQYF
TRBV3-1/TRBV3-2	TRBD1	TRBJ2-4	NA	TGTGCCAGCAGCCAAGATATCGGCAGGGGGAACATTCAGTACTTC	CASSQDIGRGNIQYF
TRBV3-1/TRBV3-2	TRBD2	TRBJ2-1	NA	TGTGCCAGCAGGCTAGCGGGAGGGCGTGACAATGAGCAGTTCTTC	CASRLAGGRDNEQFF
TRBV7-2	NA	TRBJ2-1	NA	TGTGCCAGCAGCCCACGGGACGGGAGCTCCTACAATGAGCAGTTCTTC	CASSPRDGSSYNEQFF
TRBV19	NA	TRBJ2-1	NA	TGTGCCAGTAGTGACCGAGGGGGAAGGGGCTACAATGAGCAGTTCTTC	CASSDRGGRGYNEQFF
TRBV27	TRBD1	TRBJ2-1	NA	TGTGCCAGCAGTCCCGACAGGGAGCCCTCCTACAATGAGCAGTTCTTC	CASSPDREPSYNEQFF
TRBV18	TRBD1	TRBJ1-1	NA	TGTGCCAGCTCACCGCGAGGACAGGGGCTGAACACTGAAGCTTTCTTT	CASSPRGQGLNTEAFF
TRBV29-1	NA	TRBJ2-5	NA	TGCAGCGCTCGTTATAGCGGAACGTACCAAGAGACCCAGTACTTC	CSARYSGTYQETQYF
TRBV28	NA	TRBJ1-5	NA	TGTGCCAGCAGTCGACATCACTATAGCAATCAGCCCCAGCATTTT	CASSRHHYSNQPQHF
TRBV3-1/TRBV3-2	NA	TRBJ2-5	NA	TGTGCCAGCAGCCCCCGATTCGACCTAATCCTCCCGCAAGAGACCCAGTACTTC	CASSPRFDLILPQETQYF
TRBV7-9	NA	TRBJ1-1	NA	TGTGCCAGCAGCTTAGAAACCAACACTGAAGCTTTCTTT	CASSLETNTEAFF
TRBV10-1	TRBD2	TRBJ2-1	NA	TGCGCCAGCAGGCCGGGACTAGGGGCCAATGAGCAGTTCTTC	CASRPGLGANEQFF